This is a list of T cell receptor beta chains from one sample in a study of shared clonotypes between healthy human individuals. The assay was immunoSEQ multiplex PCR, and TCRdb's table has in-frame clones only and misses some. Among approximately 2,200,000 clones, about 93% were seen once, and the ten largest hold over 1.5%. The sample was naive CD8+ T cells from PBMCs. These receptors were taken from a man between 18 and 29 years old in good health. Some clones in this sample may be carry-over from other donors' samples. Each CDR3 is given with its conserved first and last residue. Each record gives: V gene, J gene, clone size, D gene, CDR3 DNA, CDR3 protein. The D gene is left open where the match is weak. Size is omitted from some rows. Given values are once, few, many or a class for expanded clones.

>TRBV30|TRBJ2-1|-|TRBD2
TGTGCCTGGACAGCGGGAGGACAAGAGCAGTTCTTC
CAWTAGGQEQFF
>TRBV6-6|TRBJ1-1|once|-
TGTGCCAGCAGTTACTCGGGTGACGAGGCTTTCTTT
CASSYSGDEAFF
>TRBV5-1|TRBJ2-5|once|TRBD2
TGCGCCAGCAGCTTGGGCCGACTAGCGGGAGGGCAAGAGACCCAGTACTTC
CASSLGRLAGGQETQYF
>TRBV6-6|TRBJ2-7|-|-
TGTGCCAGCAGTTACCTCCCCCCGGGCTTATTTTACGAGCAGTACTTC
CASSYLPPGLFYEQYF
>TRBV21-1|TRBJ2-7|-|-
TGTGCCAGCAGCGACGGGACAGGGGGAGGCGAGCAGTACTTC
CASSDGTGGGEQYF
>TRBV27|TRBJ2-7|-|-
TGTGCCAGCAGTCTGACGGGTTACGAGCAGTACTTC
CASSLTGYEQYF
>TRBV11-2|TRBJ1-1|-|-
TGTGCCAGCAGCTTCACAGGGCGTGAAGCTTTCTTT
CASSFTGREAFF
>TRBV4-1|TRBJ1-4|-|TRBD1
TGCGCCAGCAGCCAAGTGGGACAGGGGTTGGAAAAACTGTTTTTT
CASSQVGQGLEKLFF
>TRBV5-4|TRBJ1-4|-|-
TGTGCCAGCAGCCCGGACACAGCAACTAATGAAAAACTGTTTTTT
CASSPDTATNEKLFF
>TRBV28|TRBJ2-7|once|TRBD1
TGTGCCAGCAGTCCCGAAACAGGGGGGATCTTCTACGAGCAGTACTTC
CASSPETGGIFYEQYF